This T cell receptor (beta chain) came from a study of blood T cell repertoires in COVID-19. Study summary: Samples of COVID-19 (acute and convalescent) were obtained from the United States, Italy and Spain.

The CDR3 is 15 amino acids. CDR1 SGHAT and CDR2 FQNNGV come from the germline V gene. Trimming stripped 0 bases from V and 0 bases from J, with 8 bases between. Original methodology: Estimation of nucleated cell counts was performed using reference gene primer amplification. Sequencing used immunoSEQ multiplex PCR; TCRdb keeps in-frame clones, though not all of them. V, J and clone size are those of that table, while D and trimming were read from the DNA. The data hold approximately 210,000 clones, with roughly 87% observed a single time. The table lists this clone with a count of one. This clonotype was obtained from a man aged 35-49 years with active or convalescent COVID-19. The material sequenced was peripheral blood. V is TRBV11-2 and J is TRBJ1-1; no clear D gene. CDR3 in amino acids: CASSLDGRLNTEAFF. The CDR3 DNA reads TGTGCCAGCAGCTTAGATGGGCGCTTGAACACTGAAGCTTTCTTT.